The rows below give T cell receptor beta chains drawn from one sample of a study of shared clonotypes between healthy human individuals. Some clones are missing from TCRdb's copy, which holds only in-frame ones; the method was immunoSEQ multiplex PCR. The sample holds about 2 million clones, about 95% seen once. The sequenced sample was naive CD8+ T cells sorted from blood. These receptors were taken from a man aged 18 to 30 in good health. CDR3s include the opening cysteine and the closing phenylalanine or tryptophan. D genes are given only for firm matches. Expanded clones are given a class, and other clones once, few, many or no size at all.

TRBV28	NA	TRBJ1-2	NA	CASSLGGSGYTF	TGTGCCAGCAGTTTGGGCGGGAGCGGCTACACCTTC
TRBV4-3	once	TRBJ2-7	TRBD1	CASSQDHRGYEQYF	TGCGCCAGCAGCCAAGACCACAGGGGATACGAGCAGTACTTC
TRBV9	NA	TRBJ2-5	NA	CASSVDLRFGKETQYF	TGTGCCAGCAGCGTAGATCTTCGGTTCGGCAAAGAGACCCAGTACTTC
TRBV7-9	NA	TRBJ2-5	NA	CASSSPPNSREETQYF	TGTGCCAGCAGCTCCCCCCCCAACAGTCGTGAGGAGACCCAGTACTTC
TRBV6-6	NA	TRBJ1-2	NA	CASSYSSSAANYGYTF	TGTGCCAGCAGTTACTCATCCAGCGCAGCTAACTATGGCTACACCTTC
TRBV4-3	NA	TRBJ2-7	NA	CASSQDSGSFYEQYF	TGCGCCAGCAGCCAAGATAGCGGCAGTTTTTACGAGCAGTACTTC
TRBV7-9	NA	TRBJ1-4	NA	CASSPRGAANEKLFF	TGTGCCAGCAGCCCTCGGGGGGCGGCTAATGAAAAACTGTTTTTT
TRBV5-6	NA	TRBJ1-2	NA	CASSLGGVASNYGYTF	TGTGCCAGCAGTTTGGGCGGTGTTGCCTCTAACTATGGCTACACCTTC
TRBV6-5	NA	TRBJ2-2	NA	CASSLVWDTGELFF	TGTGCCAGCAGCCTGGTATGGGACACCGGGGAGCTGTTTTTT
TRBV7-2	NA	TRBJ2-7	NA	CASSSRFEVSSYEQYF	TGTGCCAGCAGCTCCCGTTTTGAGGTGAGCTCCTACGAGCAGTACTTC
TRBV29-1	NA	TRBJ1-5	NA	CSVEDTLETRTVSNQPQHF	TGCAGCGTTGAAGATACTCTGGAAACGCGGACAGTTAGCAATCAGCCCCAGCATTTT
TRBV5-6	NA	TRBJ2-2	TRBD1	CASSFWTGGDTGELFF	TGTGCCAGCAGCTTCTGGACAGGGGGTGATACCGGGGAGCTGTTTTTT
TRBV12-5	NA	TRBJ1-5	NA	CASGLGNQPQHF	TGTGCTAGTGGTTTGGGCAATCAGCCCCAGCATTTT
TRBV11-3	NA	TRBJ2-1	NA	CASSLGYGTHNEQFF	TGTGCCAGCAGCTTAGGCTATGGGACACACAATGAGCAGTTCTTC
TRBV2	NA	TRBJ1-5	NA	CASMWGEGDQPQHF	TGTGCCAGCATGTGGGGAGAGGGTGATCAGCCCCAGCATTTT
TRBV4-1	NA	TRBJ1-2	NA	CASSQEGTNYGYTF	TGCGCCAGCAGCCAAGAAGGGACAAACTATGGCTACACCTTC
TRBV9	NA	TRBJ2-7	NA	CASSADVVSYEQYF	TGTGCCAGCAGCGCAGACGTTGTCTCCTACGAGCAGTACTTC
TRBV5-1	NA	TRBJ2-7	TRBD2	CASSFPYSGSEQYF	TGCGCCAGCAGCTTTCCCTATAGCGGGAGCGAGCAGTACTTC
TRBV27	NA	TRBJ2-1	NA	CASSFGTGDNEQFF	TGTGCCAGCAGTTTCGGGACTGGAGACAATGAGCAGTTCTTC
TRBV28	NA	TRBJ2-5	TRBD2	CASSFGSGGAQETQYF	TGTGCCAGCAGTTTTGGATCGGGGGGGGCCCAAGAGACCCAGTACTTC
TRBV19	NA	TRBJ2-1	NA	CASSVHAASGSYNEQFF	TGTGCCAGTAGTGTCCACGCCGCGTCAGGCTCCTACAATGAGCAGTTCTTC
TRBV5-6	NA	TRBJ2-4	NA	CASSLTGLAKNIQYF	TGTGCCAGCAGCTTGACAGGTCTAGCCAAAAACATTCAGTACTTC
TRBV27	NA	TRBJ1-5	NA	CASSLVDSNQPQHF	TGTGCCAGCAGTTTAGTAGATAGCAATCAGCCCCAGCATTTT
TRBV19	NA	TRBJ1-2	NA	CASTPYEGGYTF	TGTGCCAGTACCCCTTATGAGGGCGGCTACACCTTC
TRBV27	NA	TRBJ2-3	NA	CASSFAQEGTDTQYF	TGTGCCAGCAGTTTTGCACAGGAGGGGACAGATACGCAGTATTTT
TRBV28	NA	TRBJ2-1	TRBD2	CASSSIAGLGENEQFF	TGTGCCAGCAGTTCTATAGCGGGGCTGGGTGAGAATGAGCAGTTCTTC
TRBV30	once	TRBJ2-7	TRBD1	CAWSVEIGTGEYEQYF	TGTGCCTGGAGTGTTGAGATAGGGACAGGGGAATACGAGCAGTACTTC
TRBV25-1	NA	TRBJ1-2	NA	CASSAPWGYTF	TGTGCCAGCAGTGCCCCTTGGGGCTACACCTTC
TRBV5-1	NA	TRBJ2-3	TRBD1	CASSLDGTGSDTQYF	TGCGCCAGCAGCTTGGACGGGACAGGGAGTGATACGCAGTATTTT
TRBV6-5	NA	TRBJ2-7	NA	CASSYSSSWEQYF	TGTGCCAGCAGTTACTCGAGTAGCTGGGAGCAGTACTTC
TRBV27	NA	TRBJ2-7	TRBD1	CASSITGQGYEQYF	TGTGCCAGCAGTATCACGGGACAGGGCTACGAGCAGTACTTC
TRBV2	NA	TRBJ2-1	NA	CASSWTESSYNEQFF	TGTGCCAGCAGCTGGACTGAGAGCTCCTACAATGAGCAGTTCTTC
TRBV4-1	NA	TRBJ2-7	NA	CASSLEVSGAVYEQYF	TGCGCCAGCAGCCTCGAAGTATCGGGAGCGGTCTACGAGCAGTACTTC
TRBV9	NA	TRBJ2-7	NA	CASSVGNYEQYF	TGTGCCAGCAGCGTAGGCAACTACGAGCAGTACTTC
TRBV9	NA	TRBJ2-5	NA	CASSVDEMYQETQYF	TGTGCCAGCAGCGTAGACGAGATGTACCAAGAGACCCAGTACTTC
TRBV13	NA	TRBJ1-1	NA	CASSPGGTEAFF	TGTGCCAGCAGCCCGGGAGGGACTGAAGCTTTCTTT
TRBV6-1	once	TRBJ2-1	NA	CASRDSASVEQFF	TGTGCCAGCAGGGACTCAGCCAGCGTTGAGCAGTTCTTC
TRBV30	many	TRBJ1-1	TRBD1	CAWRTGGMNTEAFF	TGTGCCTGGAGAACAGGGGGAATGAACACTGAAGCTTTCTTT
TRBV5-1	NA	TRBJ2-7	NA	CASSLDPERLSPYEQYF	TGCGCCAGCAGCTTGGATCCTGAGCGCCTATCGCCCTACGAGCAGTACTTC
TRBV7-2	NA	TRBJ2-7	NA	CASSLNSDREQYF	TGTGCCAGCAGCTTAAATTCGGATCGGGAGCAGTACTTC
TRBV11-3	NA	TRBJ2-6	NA	CASSADSGANVLTF	TGTGCCAGCAGCGCGGACTCTGGGGCCAACGTCCTGACTTTC
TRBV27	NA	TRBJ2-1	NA	CASSLISTGLDEQFF	TGTGCCAGCAGTTTAATCTCTACAGGGCTGGATGAGCAGTTCTTC
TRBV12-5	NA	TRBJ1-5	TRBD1	CASGLADTGQANQPQHF	TGTGCTAGTGGTTTGGCCGACACCGGACAGGCCAATCAGCCCCAGCATTTT
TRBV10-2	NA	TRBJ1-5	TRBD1	CASTDRDRQPQHF	TGCGCCAGCACTGACAGGGATCGTCAGCCCCAGCATTTT